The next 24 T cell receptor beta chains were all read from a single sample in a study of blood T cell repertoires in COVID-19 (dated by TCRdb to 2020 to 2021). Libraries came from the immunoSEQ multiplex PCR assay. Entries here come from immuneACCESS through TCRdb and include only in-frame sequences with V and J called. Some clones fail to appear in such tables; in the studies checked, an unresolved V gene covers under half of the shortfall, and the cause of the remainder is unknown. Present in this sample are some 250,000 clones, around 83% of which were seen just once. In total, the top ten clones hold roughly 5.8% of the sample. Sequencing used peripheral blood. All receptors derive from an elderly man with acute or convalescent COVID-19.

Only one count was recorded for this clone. Here the CDR3 DNA reads TGTGCCAGCAGTGAATGGAAGGGGATACTAGCCAAAAACATTCAGTACTTC. This translates into CASSEWKGILAKNIQYF. The rearrangement uses TRBV25-1 and TRBJ2-4; tentative D call: TRBD1 (5 bases). The V end was cut by 1 base, the J end by 0 bases, with 13 bases between. Looked up from germline, CDR1 is MGHDK and CDR2 is SYGVNS. This CDR3 spans 17 amino acids.

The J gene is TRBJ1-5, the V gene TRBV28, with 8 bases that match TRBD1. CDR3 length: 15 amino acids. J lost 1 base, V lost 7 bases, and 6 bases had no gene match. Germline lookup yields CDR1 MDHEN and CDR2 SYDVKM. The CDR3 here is CASTAGDRSNQPQHF. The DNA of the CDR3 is TGTGCCAGCACCGCCGGGGACAGGAGCAATCAGCCCCAGCATTTT. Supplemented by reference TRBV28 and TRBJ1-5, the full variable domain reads DVKVTQSSRYLVKRTGEKVFLECVQDMDHENMFWYRQDPGLGLRLIYFSYDVKMKEKGDIPEGYSVSREKKERFSLILESASTNQTSMYLCASTAGDRSNQPQHFGDGTRLSIL.

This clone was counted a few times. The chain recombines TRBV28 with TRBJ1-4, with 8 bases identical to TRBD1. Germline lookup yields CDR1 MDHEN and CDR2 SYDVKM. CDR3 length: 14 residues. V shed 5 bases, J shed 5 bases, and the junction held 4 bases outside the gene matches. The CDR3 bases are TGTGCCAGCAGTGCCGGGACAGGAAATGAAAAACTGTTTTTT. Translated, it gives CASSAGTGNEKLFF.

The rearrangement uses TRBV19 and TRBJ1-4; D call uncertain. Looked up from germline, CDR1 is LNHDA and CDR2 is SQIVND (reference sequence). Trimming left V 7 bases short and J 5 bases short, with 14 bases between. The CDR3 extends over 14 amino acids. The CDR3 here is CASTAGRVNEKLFF. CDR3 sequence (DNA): TGTGCCAGTACCGCGGGAAGGGTCAATGAAAAACTGTTTTTT.

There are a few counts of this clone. The CDR3: CASSNRGNTGELFF. CDR3 coding DNA: TGTGCCAGCAGCAACAGGGGCAACACCGGGGAGCTGTTTTTT. The V gene is TRBV28, the J gene TRBJ2-2; 7 nucleotides agree with TRBD1. The CDR3 is made up of 14 amino acids. Germline V gives CDR1 MDHEN, CDR2 SYDVKM. J was trimmed by 2 bases and V by 6 bases; bases with no gene match: 3.

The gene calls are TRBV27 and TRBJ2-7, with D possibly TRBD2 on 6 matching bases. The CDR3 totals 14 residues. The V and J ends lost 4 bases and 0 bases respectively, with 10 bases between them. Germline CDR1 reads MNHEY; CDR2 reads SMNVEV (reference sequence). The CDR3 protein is CASSSQRVSYEQYF. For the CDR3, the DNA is TGTGCCAGCAGTTCCCAGCGGGTCTCCTACGAGCAGTACTTC.

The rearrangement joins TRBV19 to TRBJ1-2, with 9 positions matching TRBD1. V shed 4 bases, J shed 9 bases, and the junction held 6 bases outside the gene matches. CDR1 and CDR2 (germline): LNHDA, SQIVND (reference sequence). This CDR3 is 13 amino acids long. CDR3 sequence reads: CASSTRQGVSYTF. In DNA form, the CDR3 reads TGTGCCAGTAGTACCCGACAGGGGGTGAGCTACACCTTC.

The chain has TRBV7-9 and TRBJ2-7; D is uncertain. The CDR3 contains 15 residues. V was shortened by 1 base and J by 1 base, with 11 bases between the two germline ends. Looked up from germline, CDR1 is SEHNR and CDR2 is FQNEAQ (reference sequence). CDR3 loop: CASSLGATYSYEQYF. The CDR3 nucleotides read TGTGCCAGCAGCTTAGGAGCGACTTATTCCTACGAGCAGTACTTC.

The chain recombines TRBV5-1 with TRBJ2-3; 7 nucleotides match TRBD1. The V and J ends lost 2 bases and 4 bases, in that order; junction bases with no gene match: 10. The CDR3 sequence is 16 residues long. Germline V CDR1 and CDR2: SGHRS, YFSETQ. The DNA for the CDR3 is TGCGCCAGCAGCTTAGGACAGGTCCGGGGTCCAGATACGCAGTATTTT. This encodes CASSLGQVRGPDTQYF.

Here the CDR3 reads CASSPGGALGSYEQYF. The CDR3 DNA reads as TGTGCCAGCAGCCCTGGGGGGGCACTGGGCTCCTACGAGCAGTACTTC. This chain links TRBV27 with TRBJ2-7; D might be TRBD2 (7 bases). V was pared by 6 bases and J by 0 bases, with 18 bases between. The CDR3 runs 16 residues. Germline CDR1 and CDR2: MNHEY and SMNVEV (reference sequence).

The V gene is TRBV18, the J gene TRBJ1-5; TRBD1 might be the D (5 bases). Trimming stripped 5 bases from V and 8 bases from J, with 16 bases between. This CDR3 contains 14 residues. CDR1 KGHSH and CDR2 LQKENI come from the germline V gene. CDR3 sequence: CASSDKGNEEPQHF. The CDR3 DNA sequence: TGTGCCAGCTCAGACAAGGGGAACGAGGAGCCCCAGCATTTT.

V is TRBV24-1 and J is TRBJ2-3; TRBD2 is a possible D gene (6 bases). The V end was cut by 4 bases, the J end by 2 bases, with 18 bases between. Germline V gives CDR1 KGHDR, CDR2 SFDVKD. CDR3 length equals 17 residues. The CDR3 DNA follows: TGTGCCACCAGTGACCCAGGAGGGGTACGGATCACAGATACGCAGTATTTT. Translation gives CATSDPGGVRITDTQYF.

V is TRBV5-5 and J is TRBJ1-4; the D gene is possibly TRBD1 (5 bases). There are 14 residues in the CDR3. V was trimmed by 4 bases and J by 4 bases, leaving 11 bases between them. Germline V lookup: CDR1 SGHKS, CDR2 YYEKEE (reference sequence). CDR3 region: CASSMGRLNEKLFF. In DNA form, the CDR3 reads TGTGCCAGCAGCATGGGACGACTTAATGAAAAACTGTTTTTT.

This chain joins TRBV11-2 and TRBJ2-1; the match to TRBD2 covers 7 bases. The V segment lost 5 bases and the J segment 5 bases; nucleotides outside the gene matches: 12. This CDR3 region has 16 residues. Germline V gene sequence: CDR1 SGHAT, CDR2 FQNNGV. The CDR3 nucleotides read TGTGCCAGCAGCCGATCCTCCGGGACTACCAACAATGAGCAGTTCTTC. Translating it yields CASSRSSGTTNNEQFF.

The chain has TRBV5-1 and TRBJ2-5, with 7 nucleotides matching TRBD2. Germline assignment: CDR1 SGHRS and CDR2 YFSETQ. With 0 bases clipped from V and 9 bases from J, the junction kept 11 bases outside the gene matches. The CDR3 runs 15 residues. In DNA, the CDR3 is TGCGCCAGCAGCTTGGCTGCTAGCGGCCCGGGGTCCCAGTACTTC. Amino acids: CASSLAASGPGSQYF.

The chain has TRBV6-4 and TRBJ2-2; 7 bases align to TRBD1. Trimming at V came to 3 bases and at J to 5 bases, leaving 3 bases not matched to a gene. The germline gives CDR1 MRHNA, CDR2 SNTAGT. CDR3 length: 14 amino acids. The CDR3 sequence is CASSESGQTGELFF. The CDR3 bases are TGTGCCAGCAGTGAGTCGGGACAGACCGGGGAGCTGTTTTTT.

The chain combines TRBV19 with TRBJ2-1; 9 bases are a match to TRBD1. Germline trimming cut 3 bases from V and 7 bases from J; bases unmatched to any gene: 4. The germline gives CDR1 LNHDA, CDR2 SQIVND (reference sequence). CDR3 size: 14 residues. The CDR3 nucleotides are TGTGCCAGTAGTATCCGGGACAGGGTAAATGAGCAGTTCTTC. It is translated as CASSIRDRVNEQFF.

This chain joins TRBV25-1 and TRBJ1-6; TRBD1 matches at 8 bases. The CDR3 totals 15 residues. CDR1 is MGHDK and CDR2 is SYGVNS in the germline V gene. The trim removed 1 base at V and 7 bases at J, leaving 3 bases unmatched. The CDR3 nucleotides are TGTGCCAGCAGTGAATCTCCAGGGGGCAATTCACCCCTCCACTTT. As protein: CASSESPGGNSPLHF.

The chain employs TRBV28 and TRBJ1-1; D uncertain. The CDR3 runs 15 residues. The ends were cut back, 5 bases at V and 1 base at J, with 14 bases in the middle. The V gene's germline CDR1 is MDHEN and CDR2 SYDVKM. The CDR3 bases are TGTGCCAGCAGTGCGCCGCGGGGAGAGAACACTGAAGCTTTCTTT. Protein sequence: CASSAPRGENTEAFF.

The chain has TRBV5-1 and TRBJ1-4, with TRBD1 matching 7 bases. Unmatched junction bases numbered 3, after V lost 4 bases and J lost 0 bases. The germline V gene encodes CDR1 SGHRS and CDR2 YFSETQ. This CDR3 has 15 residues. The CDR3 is CASSRGTATNEKLFF. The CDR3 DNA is TGCGCCAGCAGCCGAGGGACAGCAACTAATGAAAAACTGTTTTTT.

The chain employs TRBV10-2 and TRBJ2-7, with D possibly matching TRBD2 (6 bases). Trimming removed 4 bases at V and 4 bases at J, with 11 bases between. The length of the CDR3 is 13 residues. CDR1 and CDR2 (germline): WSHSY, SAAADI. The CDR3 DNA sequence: TGCGCCAGCAGTGGCGGGGAAGAGTACGAGCAGTACTTC. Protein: CASSGGEEYEQYF.

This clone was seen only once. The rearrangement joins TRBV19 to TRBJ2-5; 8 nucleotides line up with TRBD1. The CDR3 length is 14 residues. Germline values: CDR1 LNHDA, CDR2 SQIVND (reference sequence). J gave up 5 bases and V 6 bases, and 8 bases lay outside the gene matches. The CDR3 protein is CASSPLQGVETQYF. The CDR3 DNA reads TGTGCCAGTAGCCCCCTACAGGGGGTGGAGACCCAGTACTTC.

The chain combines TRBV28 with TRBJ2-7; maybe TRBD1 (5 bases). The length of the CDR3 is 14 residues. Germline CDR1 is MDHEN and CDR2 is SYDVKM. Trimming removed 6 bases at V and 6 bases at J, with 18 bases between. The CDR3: CASSTIRGLAEQYF. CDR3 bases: TGTGCCAGCAGCACGATAAGGGGTCTGGCCGAGCAGTACTTC.

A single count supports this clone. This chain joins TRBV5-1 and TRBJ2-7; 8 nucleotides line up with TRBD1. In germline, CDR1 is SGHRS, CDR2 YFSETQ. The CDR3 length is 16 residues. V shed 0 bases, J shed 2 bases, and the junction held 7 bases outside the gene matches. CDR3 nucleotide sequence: TGCGCCAGCAGCTTGGCCAGAGACAGGGGAACCTACGAGCAGTACTTC. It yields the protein CASSLARDRGTYEQYF.